This T cell receptor (beta chain) was sequenced in a study of HIV-infected patients and healthy controls. About the study: CD8 counts did not change consistently during early therapy; the CD4:CD8 ratio climbed slightly.

Reverse transcription used about 500 ng RNA and constant-region primers for alpha and beta. Separate chain-specific third strand synthesis with multiplexing indices produced the alpha and beta libraries. The cDNA received a 5' RACE adapter containing a random hexamer plus an SP2 sequencing primer site. TCRdb reprocessed the 5' RACE reads with MiXCR, giving one entry per CDR3 protein. The table includes roughly 14,000 distinct CDR3 sequences, more than 10% detected once. This clonotype was counted at least ten times. Roughly three months, about 14 weeks, into antiretroviral therapy, follow-up blood was collected. All unsorted peripheral T cells were captured because whole blood was used without fractionation. CDR1 and CDR2 from the germline V gene are KGHDR and SFDVKD. The germline V and J ends were trimmed by 3 bases and 4 bases, with 11 bases remaining between them. This CDR3 is 14 amino acids long.

This TCR was sampled from an adult with HIV infection. The donor label of this sample is uncertain. The sample in question was blood, obtained during antiretroviral therapy. The chain carries TRBV24-1 and TRBJ1-2, with D unresolved. CDR3 nucleotides: TGTGCCACCAGTGATAACGGCGATTTCTATGGCTACACCTTC. Translated: CATSDNGDFYGYTF.